These T cell receptor beta chains were read from a single sample in a study of technical replicates of blood from several donors. Clones were sequenced by immunoSEQ multiplex PCR, and TCRdb holds only the in-frame ones, with some missing. Found here are 65,000 to 85,000 clones, 85% to 95% of them singletons; the top ten hold under 0.5%. Sequenced material: T cells isolated from PBMCs. These TCRs come from a human donor in good health. CDR3s include the opening cysteine and the closing phenylalanine or tryptophan. Each record gives: D gene, J gene, clone size, V gene, CDR3 protein, CDR3 DNA. D genes are given only for firm matches. Clone size is shown for a subset of rows, as once, few, many or a class of expanded clone.

>TRBD1|TRBJ1-2|.|TRBV2
CASSEETGGNYGYTF
TGTGCCAGCAGCGAAGAGACAGGGGGGAACTATGGCTACACCTTC
>.|TRBJ2-5|.|TRBV18
CASSPERETQYF
TGTGCCAGCTCACCAGAGCGAGAGACCCAGTACTTC
>TRBD1|TRBJ2-7|.|TRBV19
CASSINRGSYEQYF
TGTGCCAGTAGTATAAACAGGGGGTCTTACGAGCAGTACTTC
>.|TRBJ1-2|.|TRBV28
CASSPLGGSNYGYTF
TGTGCCAGCAGTCCCTTGGGGGGTTCTAACTATGGCTACACCTTC
>TRBD2|TRBJ2-3|.|TRBV10-1
CASSRRGSTDTQYF
TGCGCCAGCAGTCGGCGGGGGTCCACAGATACGCAGTATTTT
>.|TRBJ1-5|once|TRBV6-1
CASKVGGQPQHF
TGTGCCAGCAAAGTTGGGGGGCAGCCCCAGCATTTT
>.|TRBJ2-1|.|TRBV2
CASSEAPGYTDEQFF
TGTGCCAGCAGTGAAGCCCCCGGGTATACGGATGAGCAGTTCTTC
>.|TRBJ2-7|.|TRBV5-6
CASSPPQSPSYEQYF
TGTGCCAGCAGCCCTCCCCAAAGCCCCTCCTACGAGCAGTACTTC
>TRBD2|TRBJ2-7|.|TRBV13
CASSSSGSVYEQYF
TGTGCCAGCAGCTCTAGCGGGAGCGTTTATGAGCAGTACTTC
>TRBD1|TRBJ2-5|.|TRBV5-1
CASSLDHYGTGETQYF
TGCGCCAGCAGCTTGGACCATTACGGGACAGGCGAGACCCAGTACTTC
>TRBD2|TRBJ2-7|.|TRBV27
CATLSGNWEQYF
TGTGCCACCCTAAGCGGGAACTGGGAGCAGTACTTC
>TRBD1|TRBJ1-4|.|TRBV7-8
CASSDTQGVKLFF
TGTGCCAGCAGCGATACTCAGGGGGTTAAACTGTTTTTT
>.|TRBJ1-2|once|TRBV6-1
CASSDNLPYGYTF
TGTGCCAGCAGTGATAACCTACCTTATGGCTACACCTTC
>TRBD1|TRBJ2-7|.|TRBV7-6
CASSPTGYSYEQYF
TGTGCCAGCAGCCCGACAGGGTACTCCTACGAGCAGTACTTC
>.|TRBJ1-5|once|TRBV11-1
CASSLVFSRASQPQHF
TGTGCCAGCAGCTTAGTGTTCTCCAGGGCAAGTCAGCCCCAGCATTTT
>TRBD1|TRBJ2-7|.|TRBV19
CASSSQTGFEQYF
TGTGCCAGTAGCTCACAGACAGGGTTCGAGCAGTACTTC
>.|TRBJ2-1|once|TRBV7-3
CASSSHSLVPSYNEQFF
TGTGCCAGCAGCTCCCACTCATTAGTCCCCTCCTACAATGAGCAGTTCTTC
>.|TRBJ2-2|.|TRBV2
CASKDTNTGELFF
TGTGCCAGCAAGGACACGAACACCGGGGAGCTGTTTTTT
>TRBD2|TRBJ2-7|.|TRBV7-3
CASSLGAGGAYEQYF
TGTGCCAGCAGCTTAGGGGCGGGAGGGGCCTACGAGCAGTACTTC
>.|TRBJ2-6|.|TRBV13
CASSRTGLSSGANVLTF
TGTGCCAGCAGCCGTACAGGGCTCAGCTCTGGGGCCAACGTCCTGACTTTC
>TRBD1|TRBJ1-5|.|TRBV27
CASSLGQNQPQHF
TGTGCCAGCAGTTTGGGACAGAATCAGCCCCAGCATTTT
>.|TRBJ1-5|.|TRBV6-6
CASSLNFAGQPQHF
TGTGCCAGCAGCCTAAACTTTGCGGGTCAGCCCCAGCATTTT
>.|TRBJ1-3|.|TRBV9
CASSVGQSGNTIYF
TGTGCCAGCAGCGTCGGACAGTCAGGAAACACCATATATTTT
>.|TRBJ1-5|.|TRBV11-3
CASSLSGSGNQPQHF
TGTGCCAGCAGCTTATCGGGGTCTGGCAATCAGCCCCAGCATTTT
>.|TRBJ2-7|.|TRBV28
CASRWLVHGEQYF
TGTGCCAGCAGGTGGCTAGTCCATGGCGAGCAGTACTTC
>.|TRBJ2-3|.|TRBV9
CASSVSGRTDTQYF
TGTGCCAGCAGCGTTAGCGGCCGCACAGATACGCAGTATTTT
>.|TRBJ1-2|.|TRBV14
CASSPAGLYGYTF
TGTGCCAGCAGCCCCGCTGGGCTCTATGGCTACACCTTC